Shown below are 17 T cell receptor beta chains from a single sample sequenced in a study of identical twins. TCRdb re-derived calls from the 5' RACE reads in MiXCR, one entry per CDR3 protein. The sample holds 690,000 or so distinct CDR3 sequences, 6.1% seen once. Input material: naive T cells sorted from blood. Receptors were obtained from a man aged 18 to 29 in good health.

In its sample, this clonotype was seen many times. The J gene is TRBJ2-3, the V gene TRBV18; tentative D call: TRBD2 (6 bases). The CDR3 extends over 17 amino acids. The germline CDR1 and CDR2 sequences are KGHSH and LQKENI. With 1 base removed from V and 3 bases from J, the gap between germline ends came to 17 bases. CDR3 coding DNA: TGTGCCAGCTCACCACGAATCGTCGGGAGTGGGACAGATACGCAGTATTTT. The encoded protein is CASSPRIVGSGTDTQYF.

This clonotype showed up many times. This chain connects TRBV7-4 to TRBJ2-3; possibly TRBD2 for D (5 bases). With 4 bases removed from V and 4 bases from J, the gap between germline ends came to 21 bases. The germline V gene encodes CDR1 SGHVT and CDR2 SQSDAQ. CDR3 length: 17 residues. This CDR3 reads CASSSIPGLVWADTQYF. The CDR3 DNA reads as TGTGCCAGCAGCTCCATTCCTGGACTGGTTTGGGCAGATACGCAGTATTTT.

The chain combines TRBV5-5 with TRBJ2-5; 8 nucleotides align to TRBD1. Germline values: CDR1 SGHKS, CDR2 YYEKEE (reference sequence). V was clipped by 4 bases and J by 5 bases; unmatched bases: 7. There are 14 residues in the CDR3. The CDR3 sequence: CASSPGGAGETQYF. CDR3 in DNA: TGTGCCAGCAGCCCAGGGGGCGCGGGGGAGACCCAGTACTTC.

This clonotype has more than one count but fewer than ten. The V gene is TRBV5-6, the J gene TRBJ2-3, with a possible D match to TRBD2 (6 bases). The CDR3 contains 15 residues. From germline, CDR1 is SGHDT and CDR2 YYEEEE. V lost 3 bases, J lost 0 bases, and 11 bases lay in between. For the CDR3, the DNA is TGTGCCAGCAGCTCATTAGCGGAAAGCACAGATACGCAGTATTTT. This gives the protein CASSSLAESTDTQYF.

This clonotype was seen ten or more times. The chain couples TRBV6-5 to TRBJ1-2; D is ambiguous. The CDR3 totals 13 residues. The germline CDR1 and CDR2 sequences are MNHEY and SVGAGI. V was pared by 0 bases and J by 7 bases, with 9 bases between. The CDR3: CASSYSQGFGYTF. The CDR3, as DNA: TGTGCCAGCAGTTACTCGCAAGGTTTTGGCTACACCTTC.

This clonotype was detected ten times or more. The CDR3 coding sequence is TGCGCCAGCAGCTTGGGATATTGGGGGACTAGCGGGACTAACTCCTACAATGAGCAGTTCTTC. It yields the protein CASSLGYWGTSGTNSYNEQFF. This chain connects TRBV5-1 to TRBJ2-1; 13 nucleotides align to TRBD2. This CDR3 spans 21 amino acids. Trimming cost V 0 bases and J 0 bases; bases outside gene matches: 12. CDR1 is SGHRS, CDR2 YFSETQ, per germline.

This clonotype was picked up many times. The rearrangement uses TRBV10-3 and TRBJ2-7, with 10 positions matching TRBD2. V lost 4 bases, J lost 0 bases, and 9 bases stayed unmatched. The CDR3 runs 17 residues. Germline V lookup: CDR1 ENHRY, CDR2 SYGVKD. The CDR3 here is CAISGPSGSDSSYEQYF. In nucleotides, the CDR3 is TGTGCCATCAGTGGCCCTAGCGGGAGCGACAGCTCCTACGAGCAGTACTTC.

The chain combines TRBV9 with TRBJ2-3; 14 nucleotides match TRBD2. Germline V gene lookup returns CDR1 SGDLS and CDR2 YYNGEE. J was trimmed by 3 bases and V by 3 bases; bases with no gene match: 9. The CDR3 consists of 18 residues. CDR3 protein: CASSARLAGGGVTDTQYF. The CDR3 DNA reads TGTGCCAGCAGCGCTCGACTAGCGGGAGGGGGAGTGACAGATACGCAGTATTTT.

This clonotype was seen repeatedly, ten times or more. The V and J genes are TRBV6-1 and TRBJ2-2; D not certain. This CDR3 has 16 residues. V was clipped by 8 bases and J by 3 bases, with 19 bases between them. CDR1 is MNHNS and CDR2 is SASEGT in the germline V gene. This CDR3 is CASLALYRFDTGELFF. Written as DNA, the CDR3 is TGTGCCAGCTTAGCTCTTTATCGGTTTGACACCGGGGAGCTGTTTTTT.

This clonotype was picked up many times. The V call is TRBV18, the J call TRBJ2-3; no definite D call. V was cut by 3 bases and J by 1 base, with 11 bases left in between. Germline CDR1 and CDR2: KGHSH and LQKENI. This CDR3 region has 15 residues. The CDR3: CASSPPATRTDTQYF. CDR3 DNA: TGTGCCAGCTCACCTCCAGCGACCCGCACAGATACGCAGTATTTT.

This clonotype was seen only a few times. The chain recombines TRBV9 with TRBJ2-5, with D possibly TRBD1 on 5 matching bases. The CDR3 consists of 15 residues. V was shortened by 0 bases and J by 5 bases, with 14 bases between the two germline ends. The germline V gene encodes CDR1 SGDLS and CDR2 YYNGEE. The CDR3 loop is CASSVDDSPRETQYF. CDR3 nucleotides: TGTGCCAGCAGCGTAGACGACAGCCCCCGGGAGACCCAGTACTTC.

This clonotype occurred many times. The chain has TRBV10-3 and TRBJ1-5, with 7 positions matching TRBD1. The CDR3 is 14 residues long. The germline CDR1 and CDR2 sequences are ENHRY and SYGVKD. The J segment lost 7 bases and the V segment lost 4 bases, leaving 7 bases of the junction unmatched. CDR3 region: CAISGGQQEQPQHF. Written as DNA, the CDR3 is TGTGCCATCAGTGGGGGACAGCAGGAGCAGCCCCAGCATTTT.

This clonotype was seen many times. V usage is TRBV10-3 and J usage is TRBJ1-1; D uncertain. Between the trimmed V and J ends, which lost 2 bases and 4 bases, there was a span of 14 bases. Germline V lookup: CDR1 ENHRY, CDR2 SYGVKD. This CDR3 comprises 15 residues. The CDR3 region has the DNA TGTGCCATCAGTGAGGTGGGCCAGCCATCCACTGAAGCTTTCTTT. It codes for CAISEVGQPSTEAFF.

This clonotype was picked up many times. The chain uses TRBV7-2 and TRBJ2-1; 7 bases map to TRBD2. Germline V gene lookup returns CDR1 SGHTA and CDR2 FQGNSA. The CDR3 runs to 13 residues. The V and J ends lost 5 bases and 10 bases, in that order; junction bases with no gene match: 8. The CDR3 region has the DNA TGTGCCAGCAGCCCCGGGACTAACCGCGAGCAGTTCTTC. This translates into CASSPGTNREQFF.

This clonotype showed up just a few times. This rearrangement joins TRBV29-1 to TRBJ1-2; D gene ambiguous. Germline lookup yields CDR1 SQVTM and CDR2 ANQGSEA. Trimming removed 7 bases from V and 3 bases from J, with 9 bases in between. CDR3 length equals 11 residues. The CDR3 reads CSALEHYGYTF. CDR3 bases: TGCAGCGCCCTAGAGCACTATGGCTACACCTTC. Variable domain in full (rest from reference TRBV29-1 and TRBJ1-2): SAVISQKPSRDICQRGTSLTIQCQVDSQVTMMFWYRQQPGQSLTLIATANQGSEATYESGFVIDKFPISRPNLTFSTLTVSNMSPEDSSIYLCSALEHYGYTFGSGTRLTVV.

The chain has TRBV6-1 and TRBJ2-7; D gene ambiguous. Germline lookup yields CDR1 MNHNS and CDR2 SASEGT. This CDR3 comprises 11 residues. Trimming cost V 5 bases and J 6 bases, with 8 bases left between them. The CDR3 protein is CASSKSGEQYV. The CDR3 DNA reads TGTGCCAGCAGTAAATCGGGCGAGCAGTACGTC.

The gene calls are TRBV20-1 and TRBJ2-7; D possibly corresponds to TRBD2 (5 bases). V lost 4 bases and J 6 bases, leaving 7 bases between the germline ends. Germline CDR1 and CDR2: DFQATT and SNEGSKA (reference sequence). This CDR3 is 10 amino acids long. The CDR3 nucleotides read TGCAGTGCTATAGAGGGCGAGCAGTACTTC. Translation gives CSAIEGEQYF.